These 30 T cell receptor beta chains share one sample of origin, sequenced in a study of cytomegalovirus exposure and HLA in healthy donors (dated by TCRdb to 2015 to 2018). Library construction relied on the immunoSEQ multiplex PCR assay. The multiplex PCR relied on a mix of 60 forward primers for TCR Vbeta segments and 13 reverse primers for TCR Jbeta segments. TCRdb holds this immuneACCESS table with in-frame rearrangements only. Some clones are missing; in checked studies, unresolved V genes explain under half, and the rest has no known cause. The table for this sample shows roughly 200,000 clones. The top ten hold about 6.8% of the sample. Material: PBMCs. The receptors shown here come from a man between 25 and 39 years old in good health and CMV-seronegative.

J is TRBJ2-3 and V is TRBV5-4, with 11 bases matching TRBD1. The CDR3 length is 15 residues. J lost 1 base, V lost 4 bases, and 2 bases had no gene match. The germline V gene encodes CDR1 SGHNT and CDR2 YYREEE (reference sequence). The CDR3 is CASSPDRGRTDTQYF. In nucleotides, the CDR3 is TGTGCCAGCAGCCCGGACAGGGGGCGCACAGATACGCAGTATTTT. The full variable domain, rest sourced from reference TRBV5-4 and TRBJ2-3, is ETGVTQSPTHLIKTRGQQVTLRCSSQSGHNTVSWYQQALGQGPQFIFQYYREEENGRGNFPPRFSGLQFPNYSSELNVNALELDDSALYLCASSPDRGRTDTQYFGPGTRLTVL.

The chain carries TRBV10-3 and TRBJ2-1; 7 bases are a match to TRBD1. Germline assignment: CDR1 ENHRY and CDR2 SYGVKD. The CDR3 is 16 amino acids. Germline trimming cut 3 bases from V and 3 bases from J; bases unmatched to any gene: 8. The CDR3 DNA reads TGTGCCATCAGTGATCCAGCCGGGACAGTCTACAATGAGCAGTTCTTC. Translating gives CAISDPAGTVYNEQFF.

This chain connects TRBV10-1 to TRBJ1-1, with 10 bases fitting TRBD1. CDR1 is WNHNN and CDR2 is SYGVQD in the germline V gene (reference sequence). There are 14 residues in the CDR3. V was pared by 4 bases and J by 5 bases, with 4 bases of the junction left unmatched. The CDR3 sequence: CASSGTGGRTEAFF. DNA for the CDR3: TGCGCCAGCAGTGGGACAGGGGGTAGAACTGAAGCTTTCTTT.

V gene TRBV19 combines with J gene TRBJ2-7, with TRBD2 as a possible D gene (5 bases). This CDR3 comprises 16 residues. CDR1 and CDR2 from the germline V gene are LNHDA and SQIVND (reference sequence). Trimming took 3 bases from V and 0 from J, leaving 15 bases between them. This chain's CDR3 is CASSIIKSGSSYEQYF. The CDR3 region has the DNA TGTGCCAGTAGTATCATTAAGAGCGGTAGCTCCTACGAGCAGTACTTC.

This rearrangement joins TRBV18 to TRBJ2-3; possibly TRBD1 for D (5 bases). The CDR3 has 14 amino acids. The V gene's germline CDR1 is KGHSH and CDR2 LQKENI. Trimming stripped 1 base from V and 5 bases from J, with 10 bases between. CDR3 region: CASSPRTLGDTQYF. DNA of the CDR3: TGTGCCAGCTCACCACGGACATTGGGAGATACGCAGTATTTT.

The CDR3 reads CASFTLCQLGESGEKLFF. In nucleotides, the CDR3 is TGTGCCAGCTTTACTTTATGTCAGCTCGGGGAGTCTGGTGAAAAACTGTTTTTT. The chain couples TRBV27 to TRBJ1-4; D gene ambiguous. This CDR3 contains 18 residues. V was shortened by 8 bases and J by 7 bases, with 29 bases between the two germline ends. CDR1 is MNHEY, CDR2 SMNVEV, per germline (reference sequence). The variable domain in full, with the rest retrieved from reference TRBV27 and TRBJ1-4, is EAQVTQNPRYLITVTGKKLTVTCSQNMNHEYMSWYRQDPGLGLRQIYYSMNVEVTDKGDVPEGYKVSRKEKRNFPLILESPSPNQTSLYFCASFTLCQLGESGEKLFFGSGTQLSVL.

The chain carries TRBV7-9 and TRBJ2-5; tentatively, D is TRBD1 (6 bases). V was cut by 5 bases and J by 5 bases, with 15 bases left in between. CDR1 is SEHNR, CDR2 FQNEAQ, per germline (reference sequence). There are 14 residues in the CDR3. This chain's CDR3 is CASSTTQGQETQYF. CDR3 DNA: TGTGCCAGCAGCACAACACAGGGTCAGGAGACCCAGTACTTC.

The chain recombines TRBV5-1 with TRBJ2-2; TRBD1 aligns across 11 bases. Germline values: CDR1 SGHRS, CDR2 YFSETQ. V shed 2 bases, J shed 4 bases, and the junction held 4 bases outside the gene matches. CDR3 length: 16 residues. CDR3: CASSFRDRGVTGELFF. CDR3 sequence (DNA): TGCGCCAGCAGCTTTCGGGACAGGGGGGTCACCGGGGAGCTGTTTTTT.

V gene TRBV5-1 combines with J gene TRBJ2-7, with TRBD1 matching 8 bases. The V gene end was trimmed by 7 bases and the J gene end by 1 base; junction bases not matched to a gene: 4. Looked up from germline, CDR1 is SGHRS and CDR2 is YFSETQ. The CDR3 is made up of 13 amino acids. CDR3 DNA: TGCGCCAGCGGACAGGGATTATCCTACGAGCAGTACTTC. As protein: CASGQGLSYEQYF.

The chain is built from TRBV5-5 and TRBJ2-5, with D maybe TRBD1 (6 bases). The CDR3 is 17 amino acids. V lost 2 bases to trimming and J lost 2 bases, with 19 bases between them. CDR1 and CDR2 (germline): SGHKS, YYEKEE (reference sequence). In nucleotides, the CDR3 is TGTGCCAGCAGCTTAGGGGCGGCAGGGGTTGATCAAGAGACCCAGTACTTC. Its translation: CASSLGAAGVDQETQYF.

This chain joins TRBV2 and TRBJ2-7; D ambiguous. The germline V gene has CDR1 SNHLY and CDR2 FYNNEI. The CDR3 runs 12 residues. Trimming took 2 bases from V and 1 from J, leaving 3 bases between them. CDR3 residues: CASSELSYEQYF. CDR3 DNA: TGTGCCAGCAGTGAACTGTCCTACGAGCAGTACTTC.

This chain links TRBV7-2 with TRBJ2-7, with D perhaps TRBD1 (6 bases). V was cut by 4 bases and J by 0 bases, with 13 bases left in between. Germline assignment: CDR1 SGHTA and CDR2 FQGNSA. The CDR3 consists of 15 residues. CDR3 DNA: TGTGCCAGCAGCTCTCAGGACAGCCTCTCCTACGAGCAGTACTTC. Protein: CASSSQDSLSYEQYF.

About this clone: Other nucleotide sequences from this sample produce the same CDR3. V gene TRBV4-2 combines with J gene TRBJ2-3, with 7 bases fitting TRBD2. Germline lookup yields CDR1 LGHNA and CDR2 YNFKEQ. The ends lost 1 base at V and 4 bases at J; junction bases unmatched: 2. The CDR3 consists of 14 residues. The CDR3 DNA reads as TGTGCCAGCAGCCAAGGGACTAGTGCAGATACGCAGTATTTT. Protein sequence: CASSQGTSADTQYF.

The chain combines TRBV7-9 with TRBJ2-1, with D possibly matching TRBD1 (5 bases). V was shortened by 5 bases and J by 4 bases, with 18 bases between the two germline ends. Germline CDR1 is SEHNR and CDR2 is FQNEAQ (reference sequence). The CDR3 is 16 residues long. The CDR3 nucleotides are TGTGCCAGCAGCCGGTTGGCAGGACAAATTTACAATGAGCAGTTCTTC. Residues: CASSRLAGQIYNEQFF.

V usage is TRBV27 and J usage is TRBJ1-5, with 10 bases lining up with TRBD1. V gave up 6 bases and J gave up 0 bases; unmatched junction bases: 11. Germline CDR1 is MNHEY and CDR2 is SMNVEV (reference sequence). The CDR3 is 18 amino acids. The CDR3 loop reads CASSQTGGVFGSNQPQHF. The CDR3 coding sequence is TGTGCCAGCAGCCAGACAGGGGGCGTATTTGGTAGCAATCAGCCCCAGCATTTT.

The J gene is TRBJ2-7, the V gene TRBV30; 9 nucleotides align to TRBD2. The CDR3 spans 13 residues. Germline lookup yields CDR1 GTSNPN and CDR2 SVGIG (reference sequence). Trimming at V came to 1 base and at J to 11 bases, leaving 9 bases not matched to a gene. The CDR3, as DNA: TGTGCCTGGAGTGGGACTAGCGTAACTCAGGAGTACTTC. It codes for CAWSGTSVTQEYF.

The chain links TRBV14 to TRBJ2-5; a possible D gene is TRBD2 (5 bases). The germline CDR1 and CDR2 sequences are SGHDN and FVKESK. This CDR3 has 14 amino acids. The V end lost 4 bases, the J end lost 2 bases, and 11 bases lay between the germline ends. For the CDR3, the DNA is TGTGCCAGCAGCCCCGGGGTAGCTCAAGAGACCCAGTACTTC. Protein sequence: CASSPGVAQETQYF. Full variable domain (outside the CDR3, taken from reference TRBV14 and TRBJ2-5): EAGVTQFPSHSVIEKGQTVTLRCDPISGHDNLYWYRRVMGKEIKFLLHFVKESKQDESGMPNNRFLAERTGGTYSTLKVQPAELEDSGVYFCASSPGVAQETQYFGPGTRLLVL.

This sequence joins TRBV6-5 and TRBJ1-4; perhaps TRBD1 as D (5 bases). This CDR3 is 14 amino acids long. Germline-derived CDR1 and CDR2 are MNHEY and SVGAGI. V lost 6 bases and J lost 4, with 12 bases in between. The CDR3 loop reads CASRTGGFNEKLFF. CDR3 nucleotides: TGTGCCAGCAGAACTGGGGGGTTTAATGAAAAACTGTTTTTT.

The V and J genes are TRBV9 and TRBJ2-3; tentative D call: TRBD2 (7 bases). CDR1 is SGDLS and CDR2 is YYNGEE in the germline V gene. CDR3 length: 16 amino acids. V lost 0 bases and J 4 bases, leaving 15 bases between the germline ends. In DNA, the CDR3 is TGTGCCAGCAGCGTAGTTGGGGGGGGGCGGGCAGATACGCAGTATTTT. This translates into CASSVVGGGRADTQYF.

The chain couples TRBV15 to TRBJ2-3, with 9 bases that match TRBD1. The CDR3 totals 17 residues. The V and J ends lost 0 bases and 1 base, in that order; junction bases with no gene match: 5. Germline assignment: CDR1 LNHNV and CDR2 YYDKDF (reference sequence). DNA of the CDR3: TGTGCCACCAGCAGAGAGAGTACAGGGGGCGGCACAGATACGCAGTATTTT. Its protein is CATSRESTGGGTDTQYF.

This chain joins TRBV15 and TRBJ1-2, with TRBD1 matching over 8 bases. CDR1 and CDR2 (germline): LNHNV, YYDKDF (reference sequence). Losses at the gene ends were 5 bases for V and 6 bases for J; bases not matched to a gene: 5. The CDR3 is 13 amino acids. The CDR3 region has the DNA TGTGCCACCAGCTACGGACAGGGCCATGGCTACACCTTC. Amino acids: CATSYGQGHGYTF.

The genes are TRBV2 and TRBJ1-2, with TRBD1 as a possible D gene (6 bases). Deletions cut 6 bases from V and 5 bases from J, with 16 bases between. Germline V gene data show CDR1 as SNHLY and CDR2 as FYNNEI. The CDR3 has 14 amino acids. The CDR3 protein is CASSLKAGVYGYTF. The CDR3, as DNA: TGTGCCAGCAGCCTCAAGGCAGGGGTGTATGGCTACACCTTC.

DNA for the CDR3: TGTGCCAGCAGTCCCCCCGATGACATCTCCCTCTATGGCTACACCTTC. Protein product: CASSPPDDISLYGYTF. V usage is TRBV2 and J usage is TRBJ1-2; D is unresolved. Germline V gene data show CDR1 as SNHLY and CDR2 as FYNNEI. The CDR3 runs to 16 residues. With 5 bases removed from V and 4 bases from J, the gap between germline ends came to 20 bases.

V usage is TRBV19 and J usage is TRBJ1-3; weak D call: TRBD1 (5 bases). V gave up 5 bases and J gave up 1 base, with 9 bases separating them. The CDR3 consists of 14 residues. CDR1 is LNHDA, CDR2 SQIVND, per germline (reference sequence). CDR3 amino acids: CASSGSGSGNTIYF. The CDR3 DNA reads TGTGCCAGTAGTGGTTCAGGGTCTGGAAACACCATATATTTT.

The rearrangement links TRBV27 to TRBJ1-3; D is possibly TRBD1 (5 bases). The V gene's germline CDR1 is MNHEY and CDR2 SMNVEV (reference sequence). The CDR3 spans 14 residues. The ends were cut back, 3 bases at V and 4 bases at J, with 10 bases in the middle. The CDR3 DNA is TGTGCCAGCAGTTTCTTGGGGCACGGAAACACCATATATTTT. Its translation is CASSFLGHGNTIYF.

The chain has TRBV27 and TRBJ1-1, with 7 bases lining up with TRBD1. The CDR3 spans 13 residues. V was pared by 6 bases and J by 5 bases, with 6 bases of the junction left unmatched. Germline V CDR1 and CDR2: MNHEY, SMNVEV (reference sequence). The CDR3 sequence: CASSRQGGTEAFF. CDR3 DNA: TGTGCCAGCAGCCGACAGGGCGGAACTGAAGCTTTCTTT.

CDR3 region: CASSNSGLGNEQFF. The CDR3 coding sequence is TGTGCCAGTAGTAATTCAGGACTAGGCAATGAGCAGTTCTTC. V gene TRBV19 combines with J gene TRBJ2-1; TRBD2 aligns across 7 bases. Per the germline V gene, CDR1 is LNHDA and CDR2 is SQIVND (reference sequence). The V segment lost 4 bases and the J segment 6 bases; nucleotides outside the gene matches: 6. The CDR3 extends over 14 amino acids.

The chain couples TRBV7-9 to TRBJ1-1; D call uncertain. The V end was cut by 3 bases, the J end by 3 bases, with 5 bases between. Germline V lookup: CDR1 SEHNR, CDR2 FQNEAQ (reference sequence). The CDR3 is 12 residues long. The CDR3: CASSFEDTEAFF. In DNA form, the CDR3 reads TGTGCCAGCAGCTTTGAGGACACTGAAGCTTTCTTT.

The J gene is TRBJ2-1, the V gene TRBV7-3, with D possibly being TRBD1 (5 bases). There are 16 residues in the CDR3. Deletions cut 3 bases from V and 4 bases from J, with 16 bases between. Per germline, CDR1 SGHTA and CDR2 FQGTGA. In DNA form, the CDR3 reads TGTGCCAGCAGCTTGCTCAAGGGGTTCGATTACAATGAGCAGTTCTTC. Translation gives CASSLLKGFDYNEQFF.

V gene TRBV19 combines with J gene TRBJ1-2, with TRBD1 as a possible D gene (5 bases). Trimming removed 3 bases at V and 6 bases at J, with 14 bases between. CDR1 LNHDA and CDR2 SQIVND come from the germline V gene (reference sequence). The CDR3 runs 14 residues. The CDR3 loop is CASSIPPGGNGYTF. The DNA of the CDR3 is TGTGCCAGTAGTATCCCCCCGGGGGGAAATGGCTACACCTTC.